This T cell receptor (beta chain) originates from a study of shared clonotypes between healthy human individuals. Whole-study context: The study used three CD4 naive, three CD4 memory, two CD8 naive and one CD8 memory plate per donor. Study-level points and caveats: Measured sharing among donors was expected to vary with sequencing depth.

This clone occurred a few times. Its antigen is as yet unknown. For sorted subsets, about 200 ng DNA per replicate equaled 30,000 or so T cell genomes. The method was immunoSEQ multiplex PCR; TCRdb's version includes in-frame clones alone and lacks a portion of them. The sample has fewer than 850,000 clones, 72% seen once. Germline values: CDR1 MNHEY, CDR2 SMNVEV (reference sequence). Trimming took 4 bases from V and 4 from J, leaving 16 bases between them. The CDR3 sequence is 16 residues long. The authors divided CD4+ cells into CD45RA+ naive and CD45RA-negative memory subsets. This chain connects TRBV27 to TRBJ2-2; D gene uncertain. Sequenced material: memory CD4+ T cells sorted from blood. The subset denotes: CD45RA-negative fraction. This receptor was taken from a woman in her twenties or thirties in good health. The CDR3 loop is CASSSSLLSSTGELFF. The CDR3 DNA reads TGTGCCAGCAGTTCTTCCCTACTTAGTTCCACCGGGGAGCTGTTTTTT.